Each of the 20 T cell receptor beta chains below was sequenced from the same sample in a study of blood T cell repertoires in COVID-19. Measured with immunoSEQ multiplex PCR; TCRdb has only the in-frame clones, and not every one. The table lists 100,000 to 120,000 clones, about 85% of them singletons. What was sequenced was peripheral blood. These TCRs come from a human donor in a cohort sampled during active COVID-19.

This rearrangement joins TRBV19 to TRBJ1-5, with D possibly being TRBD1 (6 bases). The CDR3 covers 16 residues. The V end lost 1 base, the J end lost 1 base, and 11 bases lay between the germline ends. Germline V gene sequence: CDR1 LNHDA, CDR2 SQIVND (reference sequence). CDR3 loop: CASSIARDKSNQPQHF. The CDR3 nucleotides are TGTGCCAGTAGTATAGCCCGGGACAAGAGCAATCAGCCCCAGCATTTT.

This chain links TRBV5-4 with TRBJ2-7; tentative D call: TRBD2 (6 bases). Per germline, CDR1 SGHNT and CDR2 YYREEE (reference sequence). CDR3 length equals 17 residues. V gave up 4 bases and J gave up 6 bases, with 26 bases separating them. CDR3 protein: CASSPSGYQQTIREQYF. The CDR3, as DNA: TGTGCCAGCAGCCCAAGCGGGTACCAACAAACTATCCGCGAGCAGTACTTC.

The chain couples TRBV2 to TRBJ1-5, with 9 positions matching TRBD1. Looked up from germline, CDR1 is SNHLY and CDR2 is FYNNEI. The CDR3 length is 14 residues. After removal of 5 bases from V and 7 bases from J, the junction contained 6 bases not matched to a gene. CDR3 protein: CASSLQGALQPQHF. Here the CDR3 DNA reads TGTGCCAGCAGTCTACAGGGGGCATTGCAGCCCCAGCATTTT.

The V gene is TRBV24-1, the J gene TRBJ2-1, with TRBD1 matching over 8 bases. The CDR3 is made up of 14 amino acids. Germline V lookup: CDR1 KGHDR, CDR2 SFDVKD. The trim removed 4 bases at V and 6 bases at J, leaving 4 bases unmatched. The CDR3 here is CATSEGQGFNEQFF. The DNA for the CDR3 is TGTGCCACCAGTGAAGGACAGGGATTCAATGAGCAGTTCTTC.

CDR3 region: CASSAQGGNTEAFF. The CDR3 nucleotides read TGTGCCAGCAGTGCACAGGGGGGCAACACTGAAGCTTTCTTT. This chain joins TRBV6-4 and TRBJ1-1; 8 nucleotides line up with TRBD1. The CDR3 contains 14 residues. The germline V gene has CDR1 MRHNA and CDR2 SNTAGT. V trimming: 4 bases; J trimming: 2 bases; junction bases outside the gene matches: 3.

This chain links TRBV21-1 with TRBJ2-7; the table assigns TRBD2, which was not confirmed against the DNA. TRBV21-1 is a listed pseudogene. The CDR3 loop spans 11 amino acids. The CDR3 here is CATHGKRGAYF. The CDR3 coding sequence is TGTGCCACCCACGGGAAGCGGGGGGCCTACTTC.

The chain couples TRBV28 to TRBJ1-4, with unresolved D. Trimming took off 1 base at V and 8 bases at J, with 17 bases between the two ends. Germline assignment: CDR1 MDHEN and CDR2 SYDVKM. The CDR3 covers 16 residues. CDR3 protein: CASSLSKGRVFEKLFF. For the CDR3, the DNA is TGTGCCAGCAGTTTATCTAAAGGGCGGGTTTTCGAAAAACTGTTTTTT.

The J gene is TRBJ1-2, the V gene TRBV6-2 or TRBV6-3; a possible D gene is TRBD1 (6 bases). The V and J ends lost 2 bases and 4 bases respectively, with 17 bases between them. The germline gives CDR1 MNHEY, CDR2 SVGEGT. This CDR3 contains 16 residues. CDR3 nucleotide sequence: TGTGCCAGCAGTTACCCACAGGGTCCGGCGCTCTATGGCTACACCTTC. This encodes CASSYPQGPALYGYTF.

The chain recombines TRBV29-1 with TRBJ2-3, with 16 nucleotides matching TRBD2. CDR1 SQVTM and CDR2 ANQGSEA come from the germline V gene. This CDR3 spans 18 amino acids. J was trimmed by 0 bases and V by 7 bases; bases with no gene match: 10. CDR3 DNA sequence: TGCAGCGCCCGAGGGACTAGCGGGGGGGAAGCTAGCACAGATACGCAGTATTTT. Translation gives CSARGTSGGEASTDTQYF.

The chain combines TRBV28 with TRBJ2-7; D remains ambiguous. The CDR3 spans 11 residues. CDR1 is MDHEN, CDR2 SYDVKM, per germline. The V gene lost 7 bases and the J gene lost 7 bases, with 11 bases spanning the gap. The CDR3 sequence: CASKLALEQYF. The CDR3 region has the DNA TGTGCCAGCAAACTCGCCTTGGAGCAGTACTTC. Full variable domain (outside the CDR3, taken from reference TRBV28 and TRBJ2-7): DVKVTQSSRYLVKRTGEKVFLECVQDMDHENMFWYRQDPGLGLRLIYFSYDVKMKEKGDIPEGYSVSREKKERFSLILESASTNQTSMYLCASKLALEQYFGPGTRLTVT.

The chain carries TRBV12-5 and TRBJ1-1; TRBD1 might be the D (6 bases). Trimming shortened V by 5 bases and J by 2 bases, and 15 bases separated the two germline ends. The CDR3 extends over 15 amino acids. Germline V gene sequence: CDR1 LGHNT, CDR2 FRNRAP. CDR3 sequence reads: CASGPGTPKNTEAFF. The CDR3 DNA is TGTGCTAGTGGTCCTGGGACACCTAAAAACACTGAAGCTTTCTTT.

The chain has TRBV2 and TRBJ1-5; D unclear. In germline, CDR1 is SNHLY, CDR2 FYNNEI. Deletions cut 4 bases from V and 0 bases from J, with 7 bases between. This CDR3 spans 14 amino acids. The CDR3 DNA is TGTGCCAGCAGTGTTCGGAGTAGCAATCAGCCCCAGCATTTT. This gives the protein CASSVRSSNQPQHF.

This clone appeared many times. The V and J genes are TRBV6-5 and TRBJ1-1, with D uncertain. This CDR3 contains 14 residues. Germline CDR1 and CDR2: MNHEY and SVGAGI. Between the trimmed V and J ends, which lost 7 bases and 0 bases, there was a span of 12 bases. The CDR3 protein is CASKEGGMNTEAFF. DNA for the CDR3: TGTGCCAGCAAAGAGGGAGGTATGAACACTGAAGCTTTCTTT.

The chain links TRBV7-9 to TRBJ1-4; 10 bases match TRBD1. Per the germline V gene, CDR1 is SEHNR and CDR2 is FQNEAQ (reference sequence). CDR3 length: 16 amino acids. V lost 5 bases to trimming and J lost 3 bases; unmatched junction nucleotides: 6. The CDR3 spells CASSLDRGLSNEKLFF. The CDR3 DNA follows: TGTGCCAGCAGCCTAGACAGGGGGCTATCTAATGAAAAACTGTTTTTT.

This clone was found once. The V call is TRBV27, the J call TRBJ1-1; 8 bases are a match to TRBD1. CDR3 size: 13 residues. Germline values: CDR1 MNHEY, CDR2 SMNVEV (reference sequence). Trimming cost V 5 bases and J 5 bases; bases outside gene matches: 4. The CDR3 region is CASSRQGFTEAFF. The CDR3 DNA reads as TGTGCCAGCAGTCGACAGGGGTTTACTGAAGCTTTCTTT.

As DNA, the CDR3 is TGTGCCAGCAGCCAATCCGACGGGGAAAAACTGTTTTTT. It translates to CASSQSDGEKLFF. The chain employs TRBV3-1 (or the pseudogene TRBV3-2) and TRBJ1-4, with D hard to call. Trimming took off 2 bases at V and 8 bases at J, with 9 bases between the two ends. The germline gives CDR1 LGHDT, CDR2 YNNKEL (reference sequence). This CDR3 spans 13 amino acids.

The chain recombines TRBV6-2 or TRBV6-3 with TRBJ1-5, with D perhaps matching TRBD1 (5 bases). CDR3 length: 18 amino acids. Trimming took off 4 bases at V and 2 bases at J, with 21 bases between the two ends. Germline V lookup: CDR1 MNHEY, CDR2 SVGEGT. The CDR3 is CASSSQGVWDYRNQPQHF. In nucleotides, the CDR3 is TGTGCCAGCAGTTCTCAGGGTGTGTGGGACTATCGCAATCAGCCCCAGCATTTT.

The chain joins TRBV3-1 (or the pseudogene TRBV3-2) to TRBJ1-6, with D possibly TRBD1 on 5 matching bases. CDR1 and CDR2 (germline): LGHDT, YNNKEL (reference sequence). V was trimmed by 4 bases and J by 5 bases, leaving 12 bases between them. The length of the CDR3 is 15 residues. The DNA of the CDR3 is TGTGCCAGCAGCCCCCGCCGGACAAATAATTCACCCCTCCACTTT. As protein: CASSPRRTNNSPLHF.

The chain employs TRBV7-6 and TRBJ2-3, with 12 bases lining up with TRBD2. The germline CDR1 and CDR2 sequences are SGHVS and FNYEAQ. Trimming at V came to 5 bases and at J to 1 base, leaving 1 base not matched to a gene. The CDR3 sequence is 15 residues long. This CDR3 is CASSASGGGTDTQYF. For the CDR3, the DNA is TGTGCCAGCAGCGCTAGCGGGGGGGGCACAGATACGCAGTATTTT.

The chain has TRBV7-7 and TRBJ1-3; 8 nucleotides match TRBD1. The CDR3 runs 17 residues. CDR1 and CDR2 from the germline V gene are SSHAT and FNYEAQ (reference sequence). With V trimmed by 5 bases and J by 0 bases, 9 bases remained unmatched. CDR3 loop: CASSPIQGVSSGNTIYF. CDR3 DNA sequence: TGTGCCAGCAGCCCAATACAGGGGGTGAGCTCTGGAAACACCATATATTTT.